What follows describes a single T cell receptor (beta chain). Its target is not known. With a much larger clone just one base away, this may be a read error. TCRdb re-analysed the PCR reads in MiXCR, keeping a single row per CDR3 protein. The sample holds about 330,000 distinct CDR3 sequences, roughly a quarter seen once. These data originate in a study of molecular identifiers for immune sequencing clone quantification. The length of the CDR3 is 13 residues. Germline CDR1 SGHKS, CDR2 YYEKEE (reference sequence). General study results and limits: Clones exceeding 20 RNA copies carried over 99% of effector molecules but under 1% of naive-cell molecules. Highly expanded clone sizes could be underestimated through barcode sharing by identical TCR molecules.

It was from about 19,000 to 1,100,000 sorted cells, with 10%, 30% or 50% RNA, that naive CD8 libraries came. Sequenced material: naive CD8+ T cells from blood, with Jurkat cell RNA spiked in. This sample's subset: FACS-sorted CD8+CD4-CCR7+CD45RA+ naive T cells. The gene calls are TRBV5-5 and TRBJ2-2, with D perhaps TRBD1 (6 bases). The sequence was collected from a human donor in good health. Some libraries in this study had Jurkat cell RNA spiked in. Written as DNA, the CDR3 is TGTGCCAGCAGCTCACAGGGTCCCGGGGAGCTGTCTTTT. As protein: CASSSQGPGELSF. Variable domain in full (rest from reference TRBV5-5 and TRBJ2-2): DAGVTQSPTHLIKTRGQQVTLRCSPISGHKSVSWYQQVLGQGPQFIFQYYEKEERGRGNFPDRFSARQFPNYSSELNVNALLLGDSALYLCASSSQGPGELSFGEGSRLTVL.